The 7 T cell receptor beta chains in this list originate from one sample, sequenced in a study of OX40 agonist ivuxolimab in advanced cancers. The library was generated by the immunoSEQ multiplex PCR assay. In its TCRdb copy, this immuneACCESS table keeps in-frame sequences only and misses some clones. Where compared with another copy, unresolved V genes explain less than half of these, and the others have no known cause. A total of approximately 70,000 clones appear in this sample, roughly 80% of them only once. Of the sample, under 1.2% falls within the top ten clones. The material sequenced was CD4+ or CD8+ T cells sorted from blood, taken in a trial of the OX40 agonist ivuxolimab. The receptors derive from an adult with an advanced solid tumor such as melanoma, head and neck, liver or kidney cancer.

This chain uses TRBV4-2 with TRBJ2-5; D is possibly TRBD1 or TRBD2 (6 bases each). The CDR3 runs 13 residues. Per the germline V gene, CDR1 is LGHNA and CDR2 is YNFKEQ. V dropped 0 bases and J dropped 6 bases, with 8 bases sitting between them. The CDR3 coding sequence is TGTGCCAGCAGCCAAGAAGGGGGGCAGACCCAGTACTTC. The encoded protein is CASSQEGGQTQYF.

V gene TRBV19 combines with J gene TRBJ1-6, with TRBD1 matching 8 bases. The CDR3 totals 15 residues. Per the germline V gene, CDR1 is LNHDA and CDR2 is SQIVND (reference sequence). The ends lost 9 bases at V and 0 bases at J; junction bases unmatched: 4. In nucleotides, the CDR3 is TGTGCCAGCCGGACAGGGAGCTCCTATAATTCACCCCTCCACTTT. Protein product: CASRTGSSYNSPLHF.

J is TRBJ1-5 and V is TRBV5-4, with D tentatively TRBD1 (6 bases). The CDR3 contains 13 residues. Deletions cut 4 bases from V and 3 bases from J, with 8 bases between. In germline, CDR1 is SGHNT, CDR2 YYREEE (reference sequence). The CDR3 bases are TGTGCCAGCAGCCAGGGGCACAATCAGCCCCAGCATTTT. It translates to CASSQGHNQPQHF.

This clone was seen a few times. The chain is built from TRBV15 and TRBJ1-5; TRBD1 agrees at 9 bases. The J segment lost 4 bases and the V segment lost 0 bases, leaving 4 bases of the junction unmatched. Germline assignment: CDR1 LNHNV and CDR2 YYDKDF (reference sequence). This CDR3 spans 16 amino acids. In DNA, the CDR3 is TGTGCCACCAGCAGAGACCGGGACAGGGTAAATCAGCCCCAGCATTTT. Protein: CATSRDRDRVNQPQHF.

This clone was recorded once. J is TRBJ1-2 and V is TRBV10-3; 8 nucleotides align to TRBD1. CDR3 length equals 16 residues. The ends lost 0 bases at V and 6 bases at J; junction bases unmatched: 9. CDR1 and CDR2 from the germline V gene are ENHRY and SYGVKD. CDR3 DNA: TGTGCCATCAGTGAGTCGAGGACCGGACAGGGTCATGGCTACACCTTC. It specifies CAISESRTGQGHGYTF.

The J gene is TRBJ1-2, the V gene TRBV7-2; unclear D gene. The CDR3 is 14 amino acids. CDR1 is SGHTA, CDR2 FQGNSA, per germline. V was shortened by 1 base and J by 0 bases, with 6 bases between the two germline ends. The CDR3 DNA reads as TGTGCCAGCAGCTTAGAGGGAACTAACTATGGCTACACCTTC. Translated: CASSLEGTNYGYTF. The full variable domain, in which reference TRBV7-2 and TRBJ1-2 provide the parts outside the CDR3, is GAGVSQSPSNKVTEKGKDVELRCDPISGHTALYWYRQSLGQGLEFLIYFQGNSAPDKSGLPSDRFSAERTGGSVSTLTIQRTQQEDSAVYLCASSLEGTNYGYTFGSGTRLTVV.

The chain uses TRBV6-5 and TRBJ1-2; D gene uncertain. This CDR3 is 15 amino acids long. Trimming pared 0 bases from V and 3 bases from J, leaving 11 bases between. Germline CDR1 MNHEY, CDR2 SVGAGI. The CDR3 here is CASSYSQTSYYGYTF. The CDR3, as DNA: TGTGCCAGCAGTTACTCACAAACCTCATACTATGGCTACACCTTC.